These T cell receptor beta chains were read from a single sample in a study of Ad26.COV2.S vaccination and SARS-CoV-2 variants. Produced via immunoSEQ multiplex PCR; TCRdb's table is partial and in-frame only. The repertoire consists of over 250,000 clones, with roughly 86% occurring once and the leading ten covering over 2.5%. The specimen comprised peripheral blood, sampled in a trial of Ad26.COV2.S vaccine versus placebo. These TCRs come from a person between 18 and 60 years old who received the Ad26.COV2.S COVID-19 vaccine or a placebo. CDR3s include the opening cysteine and the closing phenylalanine or tryptophan. Each record gives: D gene, V gene, clone size, J gene, CDR3 protein, CDR3 DNA. D genes are given only for firm matches. Clone size appears in some rows only: once, few, many, or a class for an expanded clone.

D: -; V: TRBV7-9; size: -; J: TRBJ2-7; CDR3: CASSSAASEAYEQYF; DNA: TGTGCCAGCAGCTCGGCGGCCAGTGAGGCGTACGAGCAGTACTTC
D: TRBD1; V: TRBV7-2; size: -; J: TRBJ1-1; CDR3: CASSPRTGEAFF; DNA: TGTGCCAGCAGCCCCAGGACAGGGGAAGCTTTCTTT
D: -; V: TRBV29-1; size: -; J: TRBJ1-4; CDR3: CSVARDPTNEKLFF; DNA: TGCAGCGTTGCGAGGGACCCAACTAATGAAAAACTGTTTTTT
D: -; V: TRBV7-2; size: -; J: TRBJ1-4; CDR3: CASSFGGLTTNEKLFF; DNA: TGTGCCAGCAGCTTCGGCGGTTTGACAACTAATGAAAAACTGTTTTTT
D: TRBD2; V: TRBV14; size: -; J: TRBJ2-3; CDR3: CASSQRRGGRTDTQYF; DNA: TGTGCCAGCAGCCAACGTCGGGGGGGGCGCACAGATACGCAGTATTTT
D: -; V: TRBV18; size: -; J: TRBJ2-1; CDR3: CASSPSGYNYNEQFF; DNA: TGTGCCAGCTCACCCAGCGGATACAACTACAATGAGCAGTTCTTC
D: -; V: TRBV2; size: once; J: TRBJ1-5; CDR3: CASSRVDSGEDQPQHF; DNA: TGTGCCAGCAGTCGGGTCGACTCTGGAGAGGATCAGCCCCAGCATTTT
D: TRBD2; V: TRBV18; size: -; J: TRBJ2-1; CDR3: CASSPATSGRWNEQFF; DNA: TGTGCCAGCTCACCAGCCACTAGCGGGAGGTGGAATGAGCAGTTCTTC
D: TRBD1; V: TRBV5-6; size: -; J: TRBJ1-2; CDR3: CASSLAGTVTF; DNA: TGTGCCAGCAGCTTGGCCGGGACAGTCACCTTC
D: -; V: TRBV5-1; size: few; J: TRBJ1-1; CDR3: CASSLTPMNTEAFF; DNA: TGCGCCAGCAGTTTAACCCCCATGAACACTGAAGCTTTCTTT
D: -; V: TRBV7-2; size: -; J: TRBJ1-3; CDR3: CASSLGENTIYF; DNA: TGTGCCAGCAGCTTAGGGGAGAACACCATATATTTT
D: -; V: TRBV2; size: -; J: TRBJ1-4; CDR3: CASSEAGGARIDEKLFF; DNA: TGTGCCAGCAGTGAAGCGGGGGGTGCTCGAATCGATGAAAAACTGTTTTTT
D: TRBD2; V: TRBV11-1; size: -; J: TRBJ2-5; CDR3: CASMGGALGETQYF; DNA: TGTGCCAGCATGGGAGGGGCGTTGGGAGAGACCCAGTACTTC
D: TRBD2; V: TRBV27; size: -; J: TRBJ2-7; CDR3: CASSWRGTNYEQYF; DNA: TGTGCCAGCAGCTGGCGCGGGACTAACTACGAGCAGTACTTC
D: TRBD1; V: TRBV30; size: -; J: TRBJ1-2; CDR3: CAWGQAYGYTF; DNA: TGTGCCTGGGGACAGGCCTATGGCTACACCTTC
D: TRBD1; V: TRBV6-5; size: -; J: TRBJ2-7; CDR3: CASSYSPGGYEQYF; DNA: TGTGCCAGCAGTTACTCCCCAGGGGGCTACGAGCAGTACTTC
D: TRBD2; V: TRBV5-5; size: -; J: TRBJ2-2; CDR3: CASSLFFGGRGTGELFF; DNA: TGTGCCAGCAGCTTGTTTTTTGGCGGGAGAGGGACCGGGGAGCTGTTTTTT
D: TRBD1; V: TRBV19; size: -; J: TRBJ1-4; CDR3: CASSIRTGETNEKLFF; DNA: TGTGCCAGTAGTATACGGACAGGGGAGACTAATGAAAAACTGTTTTTT
D: -; V: TRBV7-9; size: -; J: TRBJ2-7; CDR3: CASSLGRVLGNEQYF; DNA: TGTGCCAGCAGCTTAGGCAGGGTTCTTGGGAACGAGCAGTACTTC
D: TRBD1; V: TRBV6-1; size: -; J: TRBJ1-5; CDR3: CASSEADRVDQPQHF; DNA: TGTGCCAGCAGTGAAGCGGACAGGGTGGACCAGCCCCAGCATTTT